The 32 T cell receptor beta chains below were found in one sample sequenced in a study of blood T cell repertoires in COVID-19. The assay was immunoSEQ multiplex PCR, and TCRdb's table has in-frame clones only and misses some. Among some 130,000 clones, about nine tenths were seen once, and the ten largest hold about an eighth. The sequencing input was peripheral blood. These receptors were collected from a woman aged 70-85 years with COVID-19, enrolled during active disease.

Written as DNA, the CDR3 is TGCGCCAGCAGCCCAGGACAGGGGAGCTCTGGGGCCAACGTCCTGACTTTC. This translates into CASSPGQGSSGANVLTF. The gene calls are TRBV5-1 and TRBJ2-6, with 9 positions matching TRBD1. Germline V CDR1 and CDR2: SGHRS, YFSETQ. V lost 4 bases to trimming and J lost 0 bases; unmatched junction nucleotides: 5. CDR3 size: 17 residues.

The chain joins TRBV3-1 (or the pseudogene TRBV3-2) to TRBJ2-3; TRBD2 agrees at 14 bases. The CDR3 contains 19 residues. Trimming took 4 bases from V and 0 from J; bases not matched to a gene: 9. Per germline, CDR1 LGHDT and CDR2 YNNKEL (reference sequence). The CDR3 region is CASSPLGTSGGASTDTQYF. The CDR3 nucleotides are TGTGCCAGCAGCCCCTTAGGGACTAGCGGGGGAGCTAGCACAGATACGCAGTATTTT.

V and J are TRBV5-5 and TRBJ2-5; 12 bases are a match to TRBD2. The germline V gene encodes CDR1 SGHKS and CDR2 YYEKEE (reference sequence). This CDR3 contains 14 residues. V shed 3 bases and J 5 bases; nucleotides not matched to a gene: 2. CDR3 sequence (DNA): TGTGCCAGCAGCTCTAGCGGGGGGGCGGAGACCCAGTACTTC. Encoded protein: CASSSSGGAETQYF.

The CDR3: CASSPRLAGGSYNEQFF. CDR3 nucleotide sequence: TGTGCCAGCAGCCCAAGACTAGCGGGGGGTTCCTACAATGAGCAGTTCTTC. The chain recombines TRBV5-5 with TRBJ2-1; 13 bases fit TRBD2. The V segment lost 4 bases and the J segment 1 base; nucleotides outside the gene matches: 5. The CDR3 has 17 residues. From germline, CDR1 is SGHKS and CDR2 YYEKEE (reference sequence).

The chain employs TRBV6-5 and TRBJ1-5, with D unresolved. V lost 8 bases to trimming and J lost 5 bases, with 13 bases between them. CDR3 length: 13 amino acids. The germline gives CDR1 MNHEY, CDR2 SVGAGI. This chain's CDR3 is CASGADGDQPQHF. The CDR3 nucleotides are TGTGCCAGCGGAGCCGACGGGGATCAGCCCCAGCATTTT.

This clone appeared once. The chain recombines TRBV5-4 with TRBJ2-3, with 9 positions matching TRBD1. From germline, CDR1 is SGHNT and CDR2 YYREEE (reference sequence). The J segment lost 3 bases and the V segment lost 4 bases, leaving 3 bases of the junction unmatched. The CDR3 spans 14 residues. CDR3 in DNA: TGTGCCAGCAGCCAGGACAGGGGTACAGATACGCAGTATTTT. The encoded protein is CASSQDRGTDTQYF.

This chain joins TRBV4-1 and TRBJ2-5; TRBD2 agrees at 8 bases. The germline V gene encodes CDR1 MGHRA and CDR2 YSYEKL. This CDR3 contains 15 residues. Trimming took 1 base from V and 4 from J; bases not matched to a gene: 5. For the CDR3, the DNA is TGCGCCAGCAGCCAAGTTCGGGGGGGCATAGAGACCCAGTACTTC. Its protein is CASSQVRGGIETQYF.

The rearrangement uses TRBV5-1 and TRBJ2-3; no firm D call. The germline CDR1 and CDR2 sequences are SGHRS and YFSETQ. The CDR3 sequence is 13 residues long. V was clipped by 4 bases and J by 4 bases, with 10 bases between them. The CDR3 region has the DNA TGCGCCAGCAGCCCTGAAATAGCAGATACGCAGTATTTT. Translating it yields CASSPEIADTQYF.

CDR3 DNA: TGTGCCAGCAGCTTAGATCGAGGAGGTTACAATGAGCAGTTCTTC. Its protein is CASSLDRGGYNEQFF. The chain combines TRBV11-2 with TRBJ2-1; perhaps TRBD2 as D (5 bases). This CDR3 region has 15 residues. Trimming removed 0 bases from V and 4 bases from J, with 10 bases in between. The germline V gene encodes CDR1 SGHAT and CDR2 FQNNGV.

This clone was counted between two and nine times. V is TRBV11-3 and J is TRBJ2-3, with 13 nucleotides matching TRBD2. The V segment lost 5 bases and the J segment 2 bases; nucleotides outside the gene matches: 7. The CDR3 contains 17 residues. Germline V gene sequence: CDR1 SGHNT, CDR2 YENEEA. CDR3 sequence reads: CASSTRTSGGPTDTQYF. For the CDR3, the DNA is TGTGCCAGCAGCACTCGGACTAGCGGGGGCCCCACAGATACGCAGTATTTT.

This chain joins TRBV28 and TRBJ2-3; maybe TRBD2 (6 bases). V gave up 5 bases and J gave up 6 bases, with 18 bases separating them. Germline loops: CDR1 MDHEN, CDR2 SYDVKM. The CDR3 is 15 residues long. The CDR3 DNA sequence: TGTGCCAGCAGTAGGGGCGGGGAAGGGAGGGATACGCAGTATTTT. Translating gives CASSRGGEGRDTQYF.

The chain joins TRBV6-6 to TRBJ2-7, with D maybe TRBD1 (6 bases). Germline-derived CDR1 and CDR2 are MNHNY and SVGAGI (reference sequence). V was shortened by 6 bases and J by 0 bases, with 12 bases between the two germline ends. The length of the CDR3 is 14 residues. The CDR3 nucleotides are TGTGCCAGCAGACAGGACAGCACCTCCTACGAGCAGTACTTC. It codes for CASRQDSTSYEQYF.

V gene TRBV29-1 combines with J gene TRBJ2-1; 10 nucleotides match TRBD2. CDR1 is SQVTM, CDR2 ANQGSEA, per germline. V dropped 1 base and J dropped 4; count of bases not matched to a gene: 1. The CDR3 loop spans 14 amino acids. The CDR3 nucleotides are TGCAGCGTTGAAGGGACTAGCGGATACAATGAGCAGTTCTTC. It translates to CSVEGTSGYNEQFF.

The chain links TRBV12-5 to TRBJ2-3; D is ambiguous. The CDR3 runs 13 residues. The germline V and J ends were trimmed by 7 bases and 5 bases, with 13 bases remaining between them. Germline V gene data show CDR1 as LGHNT and CDR2 as FRNRAP. CDR3 sequence (DNA): TGTGCTAGTGCGTATAACGGTGGAGATACGCAGTATTTT. Protein product: CASAYNGGDTQYF.

V usage is TRBV7-8 and J usage is TRBJ2-5; TRBD1 matches at 7 bases. Germline V CDR1 and CDR2: SGHVS, FQNEAQ. The CDR3 totals 14 residues. V trimming: 6 bases; J trimming: 1 base; junction bases outside the gene matches: 5. The CDR3 sequence: CASSAGTAQETQYF. The CDR3, as DNA: TGTGCCAGCAGTGCCGGGACAGCCCAAGAGACCCAGTACTTC.

The CDR3 is CASSQERLASYEQYF. Here the CDR3 DNA reads TGTGCCAGCAGCCAAGAAAGACTAGCGAGCTACGAGCAGTACTTC. V and J are TRBV4-2 and TRBJ2-7; 8 bases are shared with TRBD2. The trim removed 0 bases at V and 3 bases at J, leaving 4 bases unmatched. Germline V lookup: CDR1 LGHNA, CDR2 YNFKEQ. The CDR3 contains 15 residues.

The genes are TRBV29-1 and TRBJ2-5, with a tentative D call TRBD2 (6 bases). Germline CDR1 is SQVTM and CDR2 is ANQGSEA. V lost 7 bases and J 5 bases, leaving 20 bases between the germline ends. The CDR3 length is 14 residues. The CDR3 DNA follows: TGCAGCGCTTCCGGGACTCCCGAACGGGAGACCCAGTACTTC. Translation: CSASGTPERETQYF.

The chain joins TRBV19 to TRBJ1-2, with 8 bases that match TRBD1. The germline gives CDR1 LNHDA, CDR2 SQIVND (reference sequence). V lost 4 bases and J lost 2; bases outside the gene matches: 6. The CDR3 contains 15 residues. CDR3 nucleotides: TGTGCCAGTAGTAGCGCGACAGGGGCCAACTATGGCTACACCTTC. This gives the protein CASSSATGANYGYTF. Together with reference TRBV19 and TRBJ1-2, the CDR3 gives the full variable domain: DGGITQSPKYLFRKEGQNVTLSCEQNLNHDAMYWYRQDPGQGLRLIYYSQIVNDFQKGDIAEGYSVSREKKESFPLTVTSAQKNPTAFYLCASSSATGANYGYTFGSGTRLTVV.

The V and J genes are TRBV3-1 (or the pseudogene TRBV3-2) and TRBJ1-2, with D possibly being TRBD1 (6 bases). The germline V gene encodes CDR1 LGHDT and CDR2 YNNKEL (reference sequence). The CDR3 runs 16 residues. The germline V and J ends were trimmed by 0 bases and 1 base, with 12 bases remaining between them. This CDR3 is CASSQEYRALNYGYTF. DNA for the CDR3: TGTGCCAGCAGCCAAGAATACAGGGCTCTTAACTATGGCTACACCTTC.

The chain joins TRBV7-3 to TRBJ2-3; 12 nucleotides align to TRBD2. The CDR3 covers 15 residues. Looked up from germline, CDR1 is SGHTA and CDR2 is FQGTGA. The V and J ends lost 5 bases and 3 bases, in that order; junction bases with no gene match: 3. The CDR3 nucleotides read TGTGCCAGCAGCCCCACTAGCGGGAGGACAGATACGCAGTATTTT. The encoded protein is CASSPTSGRTDTQYF.

The CDR3 region is CASSFQGSGANVLTF. The CDR3 coding sequence is TGTGCCAGCAGCTTCCAGGGGTCTGGGGCCAACGTCCTGACTTTC. This chain links TRBV7-3 with TRBJ2-6, with a weak D call TRBD1 (6 bases). The CDR3 is 15 residues long. CDR1 and CDR2 from the germline V gene are SGHTA and FQGTGA. V lost 3 bases and J lost 1, with 7 bases in between.

The chain joins TRBV6-6 to TRBJ1-2, with D tentatively TRBD1 (5 bases). Germline V lookup: CDR1 MNHNY, CDR2 SVGAGI (reference sequence). The V gene lost 6 bases and the J gene lost 4 bases, with 15 bases spanning the gap. There are 14 residues in the CDR3. CDR3 DNA sequence: TGTGCCAGCAGCCGGACACACCCTCCCTATGGCTACACCTTC. The encoded protein is CASSRTHPPYGYTF.

J is TRBJ2-1 and V is TRBV6-1, with 9 bases fitting TRBD1. Germline CDR1 is MNHNS and CDR2 is SASEGT. The V and J ends lost 0 bases and 7 bases, in that order; junction bases with no gene match: 4. The CDR3 extends over 15 amino acids. CDR3 coding DNA: TGTGCCAGCAGTGAAGCGGGGACAGGGAGGAATGAGCAGTTCTTC. Protein: CASSEAGTGRNEQFF.

Here the CDR3 DNA reads TGTGCCAGCAGCCAAGTTCTCGTCGGGACTAGCGGGTTTGAGCAGTACTTC. This translates into CASSQVLVGTSGFEQYF. This sequence joins TRBV4-2 and TRBJ2-7, with TRBD2 matching over 12 bases. There are 17 residues in the CDR3. Germline CDR1 is LGHNA and CDR2 is YNFKEQ. Germline trimming cut 1 base from V and 7 bases from J; bases unmatched to any gene: 11.

The rearrangement joins TRBV6-6 to TRBJ2-2; D unclear. Germline assignment: CDR1 MNHNY and CDR2 SVGAGI (reference sequence). Trimming pared 6 bases from V and 2 bases from J, leaving 10 bases between. The CDR3 has 14 amino acids. The CDR3 DNA reads TGTGCCAGCAGAACGGAGTTAAACACCGGGGAGCTGTTTTTT. It codes for CASRTELNTGELFF.

The rearrangement uses TRBV6-5 and TRBJ1-1; unclear D gene. CDR3 length: 14 residues. Germline V lookup: CDR1 MNHEY, CDR2 SVGAGI. V was cut by 6 bases and J by 1 base, with 12 bases left in between. CDR3 amino acids: CASRPVYQNTEAFF. In nucleotides, the CDR3 is TGTGCCAGCAGGCCAGTATACCAGAACACTGAAGCTTTCTTT.

Only one count was recorded for this clone. CDR3 region: CASSPRRQETQYF. DNA for the CDR3: TGTGCCAGCTCACCTCGGCGGCAAGAGACCCAGTACTTC. The rearrangement joins TRBV18 to TRBJ2-5; the D is unclear. The CDR3 is made up of 13 amino acids. The germline V gene has CDR1 KGHSH and CDR2 LQKENI. Between the trimmed V and J ends, which lost 3 bases and 2 bases, there was a span of 7 bases.

This chain uses TRBV9 with TRBJ1-2; 11 bases align to TRBD1. The junction had 7 bases not matched to a gene; V was cut back by 4 bases and J by 8 bases. This CDR3 is 14 amino acids long. Germline CDR1 SGDLS, CDR2 YYNGEE. The CDR3 region is CASSSRGQGAGYTF. CDR3 nucleotide sequence: TGTGCCAGCAGCTCCCGTGGACAGGGGGCCGGCTACACCTTC.

The chain couples TRBV5-4 to TRBJ1-2, with unresolved D. Trimming took 1 base from V and 2 from J, leaving 12 bases between them. Germline-derived CDR1 and CDR2 are SGHNT and YYREEE (reference sequence). The CDR3 spans 15 residues. CDR3 residues: CASSLWAGGNYGYTF. CDR3 bases: TGTGCCAGCAGCTTGTGGGCGGGCGGGAACTATGGCTACACCTTC.

The V and J genes are TRBV19 and TRBJ1-2, with D possibly TRBD1 on 5 matching bases. CDR1 is LNHDA, CDR2 SQIVND, per germline (reference sequence). The CDR3 runs 11 residues. Trimming stripped 5 bases from V and 4 bases from J, with 5 bases between. The CDR3 bases are TGTGCCAGTAGTGACAGCTATGGCTACACCTTC. Its translation: CASSDSYGYTF.

The J gene is TRBJ2-1, the V gene TRBV18; D uncertain. The V gene lost 2 bases and the J gene lost 4 bases, with 6 bases spanning the gap. Germline V gene sequence: CDR1 KGHSH, CDR2 LQKENI. The CDR3 is made up of 13 amino acids. CDR3 residues: CASSPSSYNEQFF. CDR3 coding DNA: TGTGCCAGCTCACCATCGAGTTACAATGAGCAGTTCTTC.

The table lists this clone with a count of one. CDR3 amino acids: CASSWITGTGNEKLFF. The CDR3 DNA sequence: TGTGCCAGCAGTTGGATTACCGGGACAGGGAATGAAAAACTGTTTTTT. This sequence joins TRBV28 and TRBJ1-4; TRBD1 matches 9 bases. Germline V gives CDR1 MDHEN, CDR2 SYDVKM. V was clipped by 4 bases and J by 5 bases; unmatched bases: 8. This CDR3 is 16 amino acids long.